This record looks at one T cell receptor (beta chain) sequence and its context. Its specificity is not known. The V gene end was trimmed by 4 bases and the J gene end by 5 bases; junction bases not matched to a gene: 7. Looked up from germline, CDR1 is SGHRS and CDR2 is YFSETQ. The CDR3 spans 15 residues. Both 60 Vbeta primers and 13 Jbeta primers went into the PCR. Assay: immunoSEQ multiplex PCR; the TCRdb copy retains only in-frame clones and omits some. The sample consists of approximately 140,000 clones, about 81% of them appearing once. This entry comes from a study of cytomegalovirus exposure and HLA in healthy donors. For the study at large: For the approximately 390 genotyped donors, 75% to 90% fell within the Caucasian-associated ancestry cluster. Study results and limitations: The sole available immune exposure information was CMV serostatus.

The clonotype comes from a woman aged 35 to 49 in good health and CMV-seropositive. Sequenced input: PBMCs. The chain joins TRBV5-1 to TRBJ2-3; 10 bases agree with TRBD2. CDR3 residues: CASSHASGSGDTQYF. The CDR3 bases are TGCGCCAGCAGCCACGCTAGCGGGAGTGGAGATACGCAGTATTTT.